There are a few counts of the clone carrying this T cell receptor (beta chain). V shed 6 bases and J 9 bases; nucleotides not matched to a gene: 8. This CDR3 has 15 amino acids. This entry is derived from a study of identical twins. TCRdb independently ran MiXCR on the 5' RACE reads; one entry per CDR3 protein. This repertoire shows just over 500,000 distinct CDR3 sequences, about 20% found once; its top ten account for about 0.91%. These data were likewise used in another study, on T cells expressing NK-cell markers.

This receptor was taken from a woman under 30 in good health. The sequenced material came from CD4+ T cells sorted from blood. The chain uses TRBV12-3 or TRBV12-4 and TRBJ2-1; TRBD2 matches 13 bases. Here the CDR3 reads CASSRTSGGAGEQFF. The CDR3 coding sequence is TGTGCCAGCAGCCGTACTAGCGGGGGGGCGGGTGAGCAGTTCTTC.